This T cell receptor beta chain emerged from a study of identical twins. Findings and limits, study-wide: Models underestimated how often monozygotic twins shared out-of-frame TCR alpha.

TCRdb reanalysed the 5' RACE reads using MiXCR and keeps one entry per CDR3 protein. Altogether 500,000 to 700,000 distinct CDR3 sequences are present, around 7.5% being singletons, with the ten largest covering 1.5% to 2%. The CDR3 covers 15 residues. CDR1 and CDR2 (germline): SGHRS, YFSETQ. V was clipped by 2 bases and J by 0 bases; unmatched bases: 3. Ten or more counts support this clonotype. Its antigen is still unknown. These same data were also listed under a study on yellow fever vaccine responses in identical twins.

This receptor was identified in a woman between 18 and 29 years old in good health. Material for sequencing was PBMCs. The J gene is TRBJ2-7, the V gene TRBV5-1, with TRBD1 matching over 9 bases. CDR3 amino acids: CASSFPGQGSYEQYF. CDR3 nucleotide sequence: TGCGCCAGCAGCTTCCCGGGACAGGGCTCCTACGAGCAGTACTTC.